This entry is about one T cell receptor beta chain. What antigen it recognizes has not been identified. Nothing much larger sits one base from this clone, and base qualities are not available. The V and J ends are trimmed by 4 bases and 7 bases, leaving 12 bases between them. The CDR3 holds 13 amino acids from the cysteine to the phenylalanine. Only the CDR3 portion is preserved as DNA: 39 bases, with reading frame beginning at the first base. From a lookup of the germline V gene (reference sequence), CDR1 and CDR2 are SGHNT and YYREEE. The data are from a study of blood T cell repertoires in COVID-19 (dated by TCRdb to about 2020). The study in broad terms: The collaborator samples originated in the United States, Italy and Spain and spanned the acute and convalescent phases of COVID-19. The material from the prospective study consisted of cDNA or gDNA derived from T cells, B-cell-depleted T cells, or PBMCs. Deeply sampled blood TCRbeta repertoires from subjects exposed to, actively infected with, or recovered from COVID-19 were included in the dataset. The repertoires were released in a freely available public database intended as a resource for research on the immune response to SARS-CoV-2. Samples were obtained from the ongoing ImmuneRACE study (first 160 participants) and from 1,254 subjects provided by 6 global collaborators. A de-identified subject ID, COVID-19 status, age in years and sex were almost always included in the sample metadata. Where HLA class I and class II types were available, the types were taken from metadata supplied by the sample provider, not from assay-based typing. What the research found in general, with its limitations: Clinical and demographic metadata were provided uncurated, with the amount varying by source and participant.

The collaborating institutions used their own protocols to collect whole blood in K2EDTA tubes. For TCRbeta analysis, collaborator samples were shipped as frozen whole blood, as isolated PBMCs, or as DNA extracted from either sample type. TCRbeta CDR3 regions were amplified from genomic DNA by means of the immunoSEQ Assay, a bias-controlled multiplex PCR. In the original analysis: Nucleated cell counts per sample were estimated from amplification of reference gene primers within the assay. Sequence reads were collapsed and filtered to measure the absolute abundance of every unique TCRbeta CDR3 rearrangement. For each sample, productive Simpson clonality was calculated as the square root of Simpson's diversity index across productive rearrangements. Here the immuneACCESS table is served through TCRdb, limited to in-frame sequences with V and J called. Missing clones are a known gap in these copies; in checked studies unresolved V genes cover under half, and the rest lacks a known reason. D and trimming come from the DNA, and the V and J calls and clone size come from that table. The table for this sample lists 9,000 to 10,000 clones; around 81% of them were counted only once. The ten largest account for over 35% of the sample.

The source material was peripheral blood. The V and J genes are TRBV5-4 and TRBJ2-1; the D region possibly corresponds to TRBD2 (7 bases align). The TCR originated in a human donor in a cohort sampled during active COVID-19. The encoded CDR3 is CASSGGAINEQFF. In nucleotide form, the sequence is TGTGCCAGCAGCGGGGGGGCAATAAATGAGCAGTTCTTC.